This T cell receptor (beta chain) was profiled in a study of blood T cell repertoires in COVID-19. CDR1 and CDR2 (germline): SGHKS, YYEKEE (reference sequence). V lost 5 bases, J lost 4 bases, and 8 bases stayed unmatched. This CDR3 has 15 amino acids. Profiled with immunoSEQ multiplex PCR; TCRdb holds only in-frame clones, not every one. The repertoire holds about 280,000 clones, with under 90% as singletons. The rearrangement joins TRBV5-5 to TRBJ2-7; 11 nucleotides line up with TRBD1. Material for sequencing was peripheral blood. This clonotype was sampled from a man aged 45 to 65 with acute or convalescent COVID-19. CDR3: CASRGWTGGTYEQYF. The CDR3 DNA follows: TGTGCCAGCAGGGGATGGACAGGGGGCACTTACGAGCAGTACTTC.